The clone carrying this TCR beta chain was recorded a few times. Its specificity is not known. The germline V gene encodes CDR1 MNHNS and CDR2 SASEGT. The CDR3 is made up of 14 amino acids. Trimming shortened V by 7 bases and J by 11 bases, and 23 bases separated the two germline ends. The data were obtained in a study of post-analysis software for immune sequencing data. Tagging with unique molecular identifiers was a feature of the TCR beta cDNA libraries. TCRdb fed the PCR reads into MiXCR, producing one record per CDR3 protein. The sample includes 600,000 to 700,000 distinct CDR3 sequences, 55% to 60% of them seen just once. General study points: Several TRBV segments were more frequent in patients than controls; TRBV5-6, TRBV5-1 and TRBV20-1 belonged to this group.

Specimen: blood. This chain links TRBV6-1 with TRBJ2-5; D may be TRBD1 or TRBD2 (5 bases each). The receptor was derived from a girl aged 2 to 9 with multiple sclerosis. CDR3 residues: CASTHRQVGEEQYF. In DNA, the CDR3 is TGTGCCAGCACCCATCGGCAGGTGGGGGAAGAGCAGTACTTC.